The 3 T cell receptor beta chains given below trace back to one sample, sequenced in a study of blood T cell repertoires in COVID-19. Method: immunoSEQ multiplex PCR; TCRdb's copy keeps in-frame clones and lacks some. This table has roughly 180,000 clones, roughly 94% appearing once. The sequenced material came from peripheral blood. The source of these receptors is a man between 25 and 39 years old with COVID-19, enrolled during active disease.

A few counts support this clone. The CDR3 sequence is CAWSDQNEQYF. The DNA of the CDR3 is TGTGCCTGGAGCGATCAGAACGAGCAGTACTTC. The chain carries TRBV30 and TRBJ2-7; no clear D. The CDR3 has 11 residues. Germline V lookup: CDR1 GTSNPN, CDR2 SVGIG (reference sequence). Trimming took 3 bases from V and 5 from J, leaving 8 bases between them.

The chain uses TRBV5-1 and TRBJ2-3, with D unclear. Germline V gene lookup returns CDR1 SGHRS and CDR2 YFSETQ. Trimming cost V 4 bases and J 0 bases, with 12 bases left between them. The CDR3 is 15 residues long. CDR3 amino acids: CASSPVGESTDTQYF. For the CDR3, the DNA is TGCGCCAGCAGCCCCGTCGGTGAGAGCACAGATACGCAGTATTTT.

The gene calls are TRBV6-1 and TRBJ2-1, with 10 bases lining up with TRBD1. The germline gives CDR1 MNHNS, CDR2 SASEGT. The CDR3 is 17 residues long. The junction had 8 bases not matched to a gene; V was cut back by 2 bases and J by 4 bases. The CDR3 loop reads CASSETLTGGRYNEQFF. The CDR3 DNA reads TGTGCCAGCAGTGAAACGCTGACAGGGGGCCGATACAATGAGCAGTTCTTC.